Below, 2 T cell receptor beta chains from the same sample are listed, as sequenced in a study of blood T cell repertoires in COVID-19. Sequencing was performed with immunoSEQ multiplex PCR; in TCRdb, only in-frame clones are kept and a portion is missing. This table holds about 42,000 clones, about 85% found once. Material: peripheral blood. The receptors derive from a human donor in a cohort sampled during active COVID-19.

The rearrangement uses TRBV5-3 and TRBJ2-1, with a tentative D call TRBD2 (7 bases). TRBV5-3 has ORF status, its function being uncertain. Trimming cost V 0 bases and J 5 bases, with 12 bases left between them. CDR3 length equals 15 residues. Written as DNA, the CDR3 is TGTGCCAGAAGCTTGGTCGGGGGGCAACACAATGAGCAGTTCTTC. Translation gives CARSLVGGQHNEQFF.

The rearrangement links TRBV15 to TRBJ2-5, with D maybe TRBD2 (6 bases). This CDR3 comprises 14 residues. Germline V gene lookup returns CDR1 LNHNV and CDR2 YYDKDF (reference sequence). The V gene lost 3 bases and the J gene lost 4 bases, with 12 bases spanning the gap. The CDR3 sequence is CATSRGGSLETQYF. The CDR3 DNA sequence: TGTGCCACCAGCAGGGGGGGATCGCTAGAGACCCAGTACTTC.